The 16 T cell receptor beta chains below come from one sample, sequenced in a study of neoadjuvant nivolumab and ipilimumab in lung cancer. Using immunoSEQ multiplex PCR, the repertoire was profiled, and TCRdb retains in-frame clones only, with some absent. The table shows about 15,000 clones, with less than 85% occurring only once. The specimen comprised tumor tissue, sampled after neoadjuvant nivolumab, alone or with ipilimumab, at or shortly before surgery. The receptors originated from an adult with non-small cell lung cancer.

The rearrangement links TRBV30 to TRBJ2-7, with a possible D match to TRBD1 (7 bases). CDR1 GTSNPN and CDR2 SVGIG come from the germline V gene (reference sequence). There are 14 residues in the CDR3. The V and J ends lost 1 base and 6 bases respectively, with 16 bases between them. CDR3 amino acids: CAWSGGTDLSEQYF. CDR3 nucleotide sequence: TGTGCCTGGAGTGGCGGGACAGACCTTTCCGAGCAGTACTTC.

The chain joins TRBV4-2 to TRBJ2-2; D tentatively fits TRBD1 or TRBD2 (6 bases each). Germline CDR1 is LGHNA and CDR2 is YNFKEQ. Trimming cost V 0 bases and J 7 bases, with 21 bases left between them. The CDR3 is 18 amino acids. The CDR3 region is CASSQDQSPGAGIGELFF. The CDR3 nucleotides read TGTGCCAGCAGCCAAGATCAGTCCCCGGGGGCCGGTATCGGGGAGCTGTTTTTT.

Relative to its sample, this clone is medium-sized (0.01 to 0.1%). The chain uses TRBV6-1 and TRBJ1-4; TRBD1 agrees at 7 bases. Germline assignment: CDR1 MNHNS and CDR2 SASEGT. Losses at the gene ends were 6 bases for V and 10 bases for J; bases not matched to a gene: 5. The length of the CDR3 is 12 residues. The CDR3 is CASRTSGGKLFF. CDR3 DNA: TGTGCCAGCAGAACCTCAGGGGGAAAACTGTTTTTT.

Only a few counts were recorded for this clone. The J gene is TRBJ1-3, the V gene TRBV7-2; TRBD1 might be the D (5 bases). This CDR3 comprises 14 residues. Trimming left V 5 bases short and J 0 bases short, with 8 bases between. CDR1 and CDR2 (germline): SGHTA, FQGNSA. The CDR3: CASSAQGSGNTIYF. In nucleotides, the CDR3 is TGTGCCAGCAGCGCCCAGGGCTCTGGAAACACCATATATTTT. The full variable domain, in which reference TRBV7-2 and TRBJ1-3 provide the parts outside the CDR3, is GAGVSQSPSNKVTEKGKDVELRCDPISGHTALYWYRQSLGQGLEFLIYFQGNSAPDKSGLPSDRFSAERTGGSVSTLTIQRTQQEDSAVYLCASSAQGSGNTIYFGEGSWLTVV.

This chain uses TRBV18 with TRBJ2-5, with 8 bases identical to TRBD1. Germline trimming cut 6 bases from V and 4 bases from J; bases unmatched to any gene: 7. The CDR3 spans 14 residues. Germline V gene data show CDR1 as KGHSH and CDR2 as LQKENI. The CDR3 reads CASSQGAPGETQYF. The CDR3 DNA follows: TGTGCCAGCTCTCAGGGGGCGCCGGGAGAGACCCAGTACTTC.

The CDR3 DNA is TGTGCCAGCAGCTTAGGGGATGGACAGATCTATGGCTACACCTTC. Encoded protein: CASSLGDGQIYGYTF. V gene TRBV7-9 combines with J gene TRBJ1-2; weak D call: TRBD1 (6 bases). This CDR3 region has 15 residues. Germline V lookup: CDR1 SEHNR, CDR2 FQNEAQ (reference sequence). V lost 1 base, J lost 4 bases, and 13 bases lay in between.

For this clone: This sample includes further DNA sequences coding for the same CDR3. DNA for the CDR3: TGTGCCTGGAGTGCAGGGGGGGAGACCCAGTACTTC. This encodes CAWSAGGETQYF. V and J are TRBV30 and TRBJ2-5, with D tentatively TRBD1 (7 bases). The germline V gene has CDR1 GTSNPN and CDR2 SVGIG (reference sequence). V was pared by 1 base and J by 5 bases, with 8 bases between. The CDR3 contains 12 residues.

J is TRBJ1-3 and V is TRBV6-5; D is unresolved. The CDR3 loop spans 12 amino acids. Germline CDR1 MNHEY, CDR2 SVGAGI. V lost 4 bases to trimming and J lost 4 bases, with 5 bases between them. The CDR3 DNA reads TGTGCCAGCAGTTCGGACGGAAACACCATATATTTT. It translates to CASSSDGNTIYF.

The gene calls are TRBV5-1 and TRBJ1-2; tentatively, D is TRBD1 (5 bases). The germline V gene encodes CDR1 SGHRS and CDR2 YFSETQ. CDR3 length: 14 residues. The V end lost 0 bases, the J end lost 3 bases, and 9 bases lay between the germline ends. CDR3 sequence: CASSLGKGDYGYTF. For the CDR3, the DNA is TGCGCCAGCAGCTTGGGAAAAGGGGACTATGGCTACACCTTC. The full variable domain, completed using reference TRBV5-1 and TRBJ1-2, is KAGVTQTPRYLIKTRGQQVTLSCSPISGHRSVSWYQQTPGQGLQFLFEYFSETQRNKGNFPGRFSGRQFSNSRSEMNVSTLELGDSALYLCASSLGKGDYGYTFGSGTRLTVV.

This clone was detected a few times. The genes are TRBV30 and TRBJ2-1, with D perhaps TRBD1 or TRBD2 (5 bases each). Deletions cut 1 base from V and 15 bases from J, with 13 bases between. Looked up from germline, CDR1 is GTSNPN and CDR2 is SVGIG (reference sequence). The CDR3 runs to 11 residues. The chain's CDR3 is CAWSARGVAFF. The DNA for the CDR3 is TGTGCCTGGAGTGCCAGAGGGGTCGCGTTCTTC. Combining the CDR3 with reference TRBV30 and TRBJ2-1 gives the whole variable domain SQTIHQWPATLVQPVGSPLSLECTVEGTSNPNLYWYRQAAGRGLQLLFYSVGIGQISSEVPQNLSASRPQDRQFILSSKKLLLSDSGFYLCAWSARGVAFFGPGTRLTVL.

J is TRBJ1-6 and V is TRBV7-3; D gene uncertain. V was cut by 3 bases and J by 7 bases, with 10 bases left in between. The CDR3 is made up of 14 amino acids. CDR1 SGHTA and CDR2 FQGTGA come from the germline V gene. The CDR3 DNA follows: TGTGCCAGCAGCTTCGGTTTCGGCAATTCACCCCTCCACTTT. Amino acid sequence: CASSFGFGNSPLHF. The full variable domain, rest sourced from reference TRBV7-3 and TRBJ1-6, is GAGVSQTPSNKVTEKGKYVELRCDPISGHTALYWYRQSLGQGPEFLIYFQGTGAADDSGLPNDRFFAVRPEGSVSTLKIQRTERGDSAVYLCASSFGFGNSPLHFGNGTRLTVT.

This clone turned up a few times. V usage is TRBV15 and J usage is TRBJ1-2, with D perhaps TRBD1 (6 bases). This CDR3 is 14 amino acids long. Looked up from germline, CDR1 is LNHNV and CDR2 is YYDKDF (reference sequence). The ends were cut back, 1 base at V and 6 bases at J, with 12 bases in the middle. CDR3 sequence: CATSRGGQDNGYTF. CDR3 DNA sequence: TGTGCCACCAGCAGAGGGGGACAAGACAATGGCTACACCTTC.

The chain has TRBV9 and TRBJ2-3, with 8 bases aligning to TRBD2. Unmatched junction bases numbered 7, after V lost 4 bases and J lost 0 bases. Germline V CDR1 and CDR2: SGDLS, YYNGEE. The length of the CDR3 is 16 residues. CDR3 residues: CASSLAAGGSTDTQYF. CDR3 nucleotide sequence: TGTGCCAGCAGCCTCGCGGCGGGGGGAAGCACAGATACGCAGTATTTT.

CDR3 bases: TGTGCCAGCAGGACATCGGGGGATACGCAGTATTTT. Amino acids: CASRTSGDTQYF. The chain employs TRBV6-5 and TRBJ2-3, with a weak D call TRBD2 (5 bases). The CDR3 consists of 12 residues. Germline lookup yields CDR1 MNHEY and CDR2 SVGAGI. Trimming left V 6 bases short and J 6 bases short, with 10 bases between.

The chain combines TRBV30 with TRBJ1-1; possibly TRBD1 for D (6 bases). CDR1 and CDR2 (germline): GTSNPN, SVGIG (reference sequence). The CDR3 loop spans 14 amino acids. Trimming removed 3 bases at V and 1 base at J, with 12 bases between. As DNA, the CDR3 is TGTGCCTGGAGAGGGGGAAGTGAGAACACTGAAGCTTTCTTT. This codes for CAWRGGSENTEAFF.

V and J are TRBV4-1 and TRBJ2-7; 7 bases align to TRBD1. Trimming cost V 2 bases and J 3 bases; bases outside gene matches: 7. The CDR3 contains 15 residues. Per the germline V gene, CDR1 is MGHRA and CDR2 is YSYEKL. The CDR3 sequence is CASSQITGQIYEQYF. CDR3 bases: TGCGCCAGCAGCCAAATAACGGGACAGATCTACGAGCAGTACTTC.